This TCR beta chain was identified in a study of Ad26.COV2.S vaccination and SARS-CoV-2 variants. About the research overall: Ad26.COV2.S, an intramuscular injection, was given once or twice 56 days apart. Findings of the study overall: Vaccine and placebo recipients had similar non-spike TCR breadth.

Treatment here: roughly 20 received Ad26.COV2.S at low or high dose, single or two shots; a few received placebo; per-sample allocation not given. Samples came from day 63 after the first vaccine or placebo injection. Its platform was an Ad26 vector, and its expressed antigen was Wuhan-strain SARS-CoV-2 spike. Assay: immunoSEQ multiplex PCR; the TCRdb copy retains only in-frame clones and omits some. The sample contains some 290,000 clones, around 84% of which appear only once. CDR1 SGDLS and CDR2 YYNGEE come from the germline V gene. V was clipped by 3 bases and J by 7 bases, with 26 bases between them. The CDR3 length is 17 residues. As regards this clone: What it binds is unknown.

This TCR derives from a person between 18 and 59 years old who received the Ad26.COV2.S COVID-19 vaccine or a placebo. The rearrangement uses TRBV9 and TRBJ2-7, with a possible D match to TRBD1 (8 bases). Here the sequenced sample was peripheral blood, taken in a trial of Ad26.COV2.S vaccine versus placebo. The CDR3 sequence is CASSGTGTGPLGGEQYF. For the CDR3, the DNA is TGTGCCAGCAGCGGGACCGGGACAGGACCCTTGGGGGGGGAGCAGTACTTC.